This T cell receptor beta chain was obtained from a study of T cells in Graves' hyperthyroidism and ophthalmopathy. It was RNA transcripts that yielded the amplified TCR beta CDR3 regions. HTBI primers drove first-round RT-PCR of the TCR CDR3. TCRdb passed the multiplex PCR reads through MiXCR, listing each CDR3 protein once. The table has 550,000 to 650,000 distinct CDR3 sequences, about 14% seen once; the top ten hold approximately 15%. This CDR3 has 14 amino acids. The V end was cut by 3 bases, the J end by 6 bases, with 14 bases between. The germline CDR1 and CDR2 sequences are MNHEY and SMNVEV (reference sequence). This clonotype came up a few times. It was considered stable Graves' hyperthyroidism when ophthalmopathy did not progress within 18 months. Patients aged 18 to 65 had newly diagnosed hyperthyroidism of under 2 months' duration. Diagnoses used clinical symptoms, serum thyroxine and TRAb, thyroid ultrasound and orbital computed tomography.

This chain joins TRBV27 and TRBJ1-2, with TRBD1 as a possible D gene (5 bases). The clonotype originates from a woman aged 40-49 years with Graves' hyperthyroidism. Sequenced: blood. DNA of the CDR3: TGTGCCAGCAGTTTGTCCTGGCAGGGTAATGGCTACACCTTC. It is translated as CASSLSWQGNGYTF.